The T cell receptor (beta chain) under discussion was sequenced for a study of blood T cell repertoires in COVID-19. Study context: COVID-19 samples from acute and convalescent phases originated in the United States, Italy and Spain. PBMCs, B-cell-depleted T cells, or T cells were the source of the cDNA or gDNA that made up the material.

Per the original data handling: Amplified reference gene primers provided the basis for estimating nucleated cell counts. The assay was immunoSEQ multiplex PCR, and TCRdb's table has in-frame clones only and misses some. The DNA gave D and trimming, while V, J and clone size come from that table. Of roughly 250,000 clones in the sample, 75% to 85% were seen once. The CDR3 consists of 16 residues. J lost 2 bases, V lost 1 base, and 5 bases had no gene match. Germline CDR1 SGHVS, CDR2 FNYEAQ. The clonotype comes from a woman aged 55-70 years with active or convalescent COVID-19. Sequences were obtained from peripheral blood. V gene TRBV7-6 combines with J gene TRBJ2-3; the match to TRBD2 covers 8 bases. The DNA for the CDR3 is TGTGCCAGCAGCTTAGTCCGGGGGGGCATCACAGATACGCAGTATTTT. The encoded protein is CASSLVRGGITDTQYF.